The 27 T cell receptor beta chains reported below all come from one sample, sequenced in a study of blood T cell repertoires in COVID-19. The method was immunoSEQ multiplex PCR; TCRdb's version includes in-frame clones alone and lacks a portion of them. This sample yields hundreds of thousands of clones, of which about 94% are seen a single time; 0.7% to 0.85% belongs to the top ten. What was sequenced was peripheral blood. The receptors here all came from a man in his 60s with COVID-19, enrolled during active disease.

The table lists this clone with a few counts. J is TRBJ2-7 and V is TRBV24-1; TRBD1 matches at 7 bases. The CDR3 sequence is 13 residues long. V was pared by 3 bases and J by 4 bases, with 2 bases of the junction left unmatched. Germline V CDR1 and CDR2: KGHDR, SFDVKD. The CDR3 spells CATSDRGQYEQYF. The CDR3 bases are TGTGCCACCAGTGATAGGGGACAGTACGAGCAGTACTTC.

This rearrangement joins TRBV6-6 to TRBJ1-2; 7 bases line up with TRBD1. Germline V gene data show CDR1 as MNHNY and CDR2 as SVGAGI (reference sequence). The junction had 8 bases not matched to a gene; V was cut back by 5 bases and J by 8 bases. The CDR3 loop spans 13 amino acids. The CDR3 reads CASSPPTGSGYTF. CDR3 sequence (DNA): TGTGCCAGCAGTCCTCCGACAGGGTCCGGCTACACCTTC.

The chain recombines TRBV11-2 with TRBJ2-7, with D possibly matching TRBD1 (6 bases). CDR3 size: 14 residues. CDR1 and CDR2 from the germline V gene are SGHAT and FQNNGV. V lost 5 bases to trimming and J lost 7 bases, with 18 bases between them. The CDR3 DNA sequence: TGTGCCAGCAGCAAAAGGATGGACCAGGGGGAGCAGTACTTC. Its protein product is CASSKRMDQGEQYF.

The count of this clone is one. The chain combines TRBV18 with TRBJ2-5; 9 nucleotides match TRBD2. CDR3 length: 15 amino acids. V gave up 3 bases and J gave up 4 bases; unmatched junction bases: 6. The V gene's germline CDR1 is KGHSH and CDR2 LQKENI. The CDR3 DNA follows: TGTGCCAGCTCACCGAATAGCGGGGGCACAGAGACCCAGTACTTC. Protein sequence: CASSPNSGGTETQYF.

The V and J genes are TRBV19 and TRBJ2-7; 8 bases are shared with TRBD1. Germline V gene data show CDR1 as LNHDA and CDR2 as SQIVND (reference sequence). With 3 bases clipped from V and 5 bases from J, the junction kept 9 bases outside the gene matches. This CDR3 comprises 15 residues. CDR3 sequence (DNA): TGTGCCAGTAGTATGGGGACAGGCTTTATCCACGAGCAGTACTTC. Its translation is CASSMGTGFIHEQYF.

This CDR3 is CASSLTASTDTQYF. In DNA, the CDR3 is TGTGCCAGCTCACTGACAGCTAGCACAGATACGCAGTATTTT. The chain employs TRBV18 and TRBJ2-3; D may be TRBD1 (5 bases). The CDR3 has 14 residues. Germline-derived CDR1 and CDR2 are KGHSH and LQKENI. V was clipped by 4 bases and J by 0 bases, with 8 bases between them.

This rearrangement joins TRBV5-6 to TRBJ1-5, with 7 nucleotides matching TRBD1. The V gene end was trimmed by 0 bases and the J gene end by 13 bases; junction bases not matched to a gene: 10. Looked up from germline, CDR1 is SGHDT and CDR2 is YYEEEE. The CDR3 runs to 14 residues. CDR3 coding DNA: TGTGCCAGCAGCTTGGGTGAAGGGGGCCTGACACAGCATTTT. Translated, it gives CASSLGEGGLTQHF. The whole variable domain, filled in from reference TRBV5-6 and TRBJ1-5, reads DAGVTQSPTHLIKTRGQQVTLRCSPKSGHDTVSWYQQALGQGPQFIFQYYEEEERQRGNFPDRFSGHQFPNYSSELNVNALLLGDSALYLCASSLGEGGLTQHFGDGTRLSIL.

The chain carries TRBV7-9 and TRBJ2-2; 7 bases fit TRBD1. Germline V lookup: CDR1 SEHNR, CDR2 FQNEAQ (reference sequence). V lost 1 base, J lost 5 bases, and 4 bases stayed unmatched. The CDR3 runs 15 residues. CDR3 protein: CASSLDRGFTGELFF. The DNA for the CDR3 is TGTGCCAGCAGCTTAGACAGGGGCTTTACCGGGGAGCTGTTTTTT.

The CDR3 sequence: CASSPSSGNTIYF. The CDR3 DNA is TGTGCCAGCAGTCCGTCCTCTGGAAACACCATATATTTT. The V call is TRBV27, the J call TRBJ1-3, with D unclear. The CDR3 has 13 residues. Germline CDR1 MNHEY, CDR2 SMNVEV (reference sequence). Between the trimmed V and J ends, which lost 5 bases and 0 bases, there was a span of 5 bases.

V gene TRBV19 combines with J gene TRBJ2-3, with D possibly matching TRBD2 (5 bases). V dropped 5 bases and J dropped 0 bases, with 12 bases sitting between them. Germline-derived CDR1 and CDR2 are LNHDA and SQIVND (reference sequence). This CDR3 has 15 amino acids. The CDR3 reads CASSSDLLSTDTQYF. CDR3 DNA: TGTGCCAGTAGTTCGGACTTACTAAGCACAGATACGCAGTATTTT.

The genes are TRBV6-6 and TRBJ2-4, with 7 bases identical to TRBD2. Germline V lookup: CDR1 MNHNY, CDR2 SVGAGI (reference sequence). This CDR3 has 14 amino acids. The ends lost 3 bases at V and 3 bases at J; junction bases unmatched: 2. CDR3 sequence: CASSYGGGKNIQYF. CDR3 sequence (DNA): TGTGCCAGCAGTTATGGGGGGGGCAAAAACATTCAGTACTTC.

In DNA form, the CDR3 reads TGCGCCAGCAGCTTGGTTGGGTTTGGCGGGCAGTACTTC. Translated: CASSLVGFGGQYF. The J gene is TRBJ2-7, the V gene TRBV5-1, with D unclear. The CDR3 contains 13 residues. Trimming left V 0 bases short and J 9 bases short, with 13 bases between. Germline CDR1 SGHRS, CDR2 YFSETQ.

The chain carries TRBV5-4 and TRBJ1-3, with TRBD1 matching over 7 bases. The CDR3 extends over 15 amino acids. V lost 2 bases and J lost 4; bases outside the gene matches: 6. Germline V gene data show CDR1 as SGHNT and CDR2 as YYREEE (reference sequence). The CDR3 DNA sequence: TGTGCCAGCAGCTTTTATAGGGACAGAGGAAACACCATATATTTT. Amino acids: CASSFYRDRGNTIYF.

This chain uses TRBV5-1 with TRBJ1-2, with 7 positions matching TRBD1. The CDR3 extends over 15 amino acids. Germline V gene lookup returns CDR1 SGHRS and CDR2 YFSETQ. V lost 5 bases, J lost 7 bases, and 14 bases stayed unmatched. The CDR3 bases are TGCGCCAGCAGTCGGGACAGTCCTGCTCCCTTTGGCTACACCTTC. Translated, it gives CASSRDSPAPFGYTF.

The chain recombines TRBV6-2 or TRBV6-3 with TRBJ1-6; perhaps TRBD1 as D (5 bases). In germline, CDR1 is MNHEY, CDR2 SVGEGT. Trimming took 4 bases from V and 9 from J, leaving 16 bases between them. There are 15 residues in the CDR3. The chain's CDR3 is CASSWGSRGVSPLHF. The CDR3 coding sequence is TGTGCCAGCAGTTGGGGATCCCGGGGGGTTTCACCCCTCCACTTT.

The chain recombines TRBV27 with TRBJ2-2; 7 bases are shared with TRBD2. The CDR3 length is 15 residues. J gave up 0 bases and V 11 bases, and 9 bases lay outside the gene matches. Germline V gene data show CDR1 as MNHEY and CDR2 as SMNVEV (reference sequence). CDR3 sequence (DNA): TGTGCCTCCAAGGCCCTAGCGGCGAACACCGGGGAGCTGTTTTTT. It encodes CASKALAANTGELFF.

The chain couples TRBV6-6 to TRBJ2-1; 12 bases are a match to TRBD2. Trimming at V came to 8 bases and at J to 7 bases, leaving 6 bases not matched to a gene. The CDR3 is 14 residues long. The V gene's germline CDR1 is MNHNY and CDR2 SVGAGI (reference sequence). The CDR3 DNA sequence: TGTGCCAGCCTAGCGGGGGGGCCCTTGAATGAGCAGTTCTTC. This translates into CASLAGGPLNEQFF.

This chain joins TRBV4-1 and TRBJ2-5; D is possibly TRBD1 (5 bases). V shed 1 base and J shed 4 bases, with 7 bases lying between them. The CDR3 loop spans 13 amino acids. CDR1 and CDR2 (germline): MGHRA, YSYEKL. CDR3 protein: CASSQVQGETQYF. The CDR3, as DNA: TGCGCCAGCAGCCAAGTTCAGGGAGAGACCCAGTACTTC.

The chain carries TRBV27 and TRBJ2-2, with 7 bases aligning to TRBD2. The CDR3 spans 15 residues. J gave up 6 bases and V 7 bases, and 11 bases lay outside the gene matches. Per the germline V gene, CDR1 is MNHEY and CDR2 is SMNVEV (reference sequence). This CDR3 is CASNANRLAPGELFF. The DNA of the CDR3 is TGTGCCAGCAACGCGAACCGACTAGCTCCCGGGGAGCTGTTTTTT.

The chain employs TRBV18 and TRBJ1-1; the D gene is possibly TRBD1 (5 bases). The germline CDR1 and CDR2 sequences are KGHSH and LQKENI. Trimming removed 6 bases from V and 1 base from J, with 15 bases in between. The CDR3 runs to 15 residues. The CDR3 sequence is CASSGGAGRNTEAFF. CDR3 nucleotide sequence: TGTGCCAGCTCCGGAGGGGCAGGGAGGAACACTGAAGCTTTCTTT.

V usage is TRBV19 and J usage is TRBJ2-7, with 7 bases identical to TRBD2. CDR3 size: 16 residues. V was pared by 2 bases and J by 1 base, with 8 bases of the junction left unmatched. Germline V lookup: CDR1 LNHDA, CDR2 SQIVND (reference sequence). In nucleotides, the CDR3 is TGTGCCAGTAGTATAAGCCAGCGGGGACCTTCCTACGAGCAGTACTTC. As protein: CASSISQRGPSYEQYF.

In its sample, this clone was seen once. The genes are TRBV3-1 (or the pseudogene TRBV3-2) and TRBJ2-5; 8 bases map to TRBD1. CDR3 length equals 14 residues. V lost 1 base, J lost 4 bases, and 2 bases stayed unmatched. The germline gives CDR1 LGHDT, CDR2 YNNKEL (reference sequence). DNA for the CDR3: TGTGCCAGCAGCCAAGTCGACAGGGGAGAGACCCAGTACTTC. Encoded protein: CASSQVDRGETQYF.

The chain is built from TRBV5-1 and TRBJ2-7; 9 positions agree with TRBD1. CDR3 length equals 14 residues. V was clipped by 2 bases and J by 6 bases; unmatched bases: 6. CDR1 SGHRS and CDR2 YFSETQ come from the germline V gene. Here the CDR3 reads CASSLGQGPLEQYF. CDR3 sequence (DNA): TGCGCCAGCAGCTTAGGACAGGGGCCCCTCGAGCAGTACTTC.

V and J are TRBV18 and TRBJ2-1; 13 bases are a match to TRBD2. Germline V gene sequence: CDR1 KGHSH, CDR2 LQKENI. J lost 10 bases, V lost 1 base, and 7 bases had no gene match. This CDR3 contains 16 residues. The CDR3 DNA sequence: TGTGCCAGCTCACCACAAGAACTAGCGGGAGGGAACGAGCAGTTCTTC. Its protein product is CASSPQELAGGNEQFF.

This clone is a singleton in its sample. The CDR3 sequence: CAIQGSPSSGANVLTF. The DNA of the CDR3 is TGTGCCATCCAGGGGTCCCCTAGCTCTGGGGCCAACGTCCTGACTTTC. V gene TRBV28 combines with J gene TRBJ2-6; TRBD1 is a possible D gene (6 bases). CDR3 size: 16 residues. CDR1 MDHEN and CDR2 SYDVKM come from the germline V gene. Trimming shortened V by 10 bases and J by 0 bases, and 16 bases separated the two germline ends. Filled out from reference TRBV28 and TRBJ2-6, the complete variable domain reads DVKVTQSSRYLVKRTGEKVFLECVQDMDHENMFWYRQDPGLGLRLIYFSYDVKMKEKGDIPEGYSVSREKKERFSLILESASTNQTSMYLCAIQGSPSSGANVLTFGAGSRLTVL.

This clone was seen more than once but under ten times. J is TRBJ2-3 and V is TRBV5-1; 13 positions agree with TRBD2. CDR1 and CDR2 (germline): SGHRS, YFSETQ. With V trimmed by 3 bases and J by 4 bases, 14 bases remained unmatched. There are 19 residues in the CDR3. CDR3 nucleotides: TGCGCCAGCAGCTCTCTACCGGGACTAGCGGGGAGGGGTGCAGATACGCAGTATTTT. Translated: CASSSLPGLAGRGADTQYF.

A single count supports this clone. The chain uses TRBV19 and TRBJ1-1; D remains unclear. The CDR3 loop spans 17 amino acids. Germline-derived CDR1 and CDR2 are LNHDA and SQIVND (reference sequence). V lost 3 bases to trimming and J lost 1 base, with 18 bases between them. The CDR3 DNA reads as TGTGCCAGTAGTATTCTAGGGAGGGAAGCCCCGAACACTGAAGCTTTCTTT. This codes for CASSILGREAPNTEAFF.